This TCR beta chain was sequenced in a study of T cells in Graves' hyperthyroidism and ophthalmopathy. RNA transcripts provided the source from which TCR beta CDR3 regions were amplified. The TCR CDR3 first-round RT-PCR relied on the HTBI primer set. TCRdb ran MiXCR on the multiplex PCR reads and lists one entry per CDR3 protein. Here the sample spans a few hundred thousand distinct CDR3 sequences, 20% to 25% being singletons. PBMCs were collected from an approximately 9.3 ml volume of fresh peripheral blood. In its sample, this clonotype was seen many times. The clonotype comes from a man aged 45-60 years with Graves' hyperthyroidism. Sequenced sample: blood.

The CDR3 DNA follows: TGTGCCACCAGGGCAGCGAACACCGGGGAGCTGTTTTTT. Protein sequence: CATRAANTGELFF. The chain has TRBV24-1 and TRBJ2-2; D gene ambiguous. V was clipped by 7 bases and J by 0 bases, with 5 bases between them. CDR1 is KGHDR, CDR2 SFDVKD, per germline. There are 13 residues in the CDR3.